This T cell receptor (beta chain) comes out of a study of blood T cell repertoires in COVID-19. Trimming stripped 11 bases from V and 4 bases from J, with 24 bases between. CDR3 length: 17 amino acids. Germline V gene lookup returns CDR1 LNHDA and CDR2 SQIVND (reference sequence). Under the authors' procedure: Scientists estimated how many nucleated cells there were by amplifying reference gene primers. Clones were sequenced by immunoSEQ multiplex PCR, and TCRdb holds only the in-frame ones, with some missing. The V and J calls and clone size are taken from that table; D and trimming were inferred from the DNA. The sample yields approximately 300,000 clones, 85% to 95% seen once. Individuals drawn from 24 US areas were about 18 to 100 years old. Cohorts were assigned according to the clinical history that participants reported.

Sequenced sample: PBMCs or T cells enriched from blood (not recorded which). The receptor was derived from a woman in her twenties or thirties who had been exposed to COVID-19. The chain has TRBV19 and TRBJ2-6; D might be TRBD1 (6 bases). The chain's CDR3 is CASRMGARPGGANVLTF. CDR3 bases: TGTGCCTCAAGAATGGGGGCCCGGCCAGGGGGGGCCAACGTCCTGACTTTC.